Listed here is a single TCR beta chain. This CDR3 has 14 amino acids. Looked up from germline, CDR1 is SGHNT and CDR2 is YYREEE (reference sequence). The V segment lost 3 bases and the J segment 4 bases; nucleotides outside the gene matches: 4. This sample is drawn from a study of T cells in tuberculosis. Assay used: immunoSEQ multiplex PCR; TCRdb lists only in-frame clones, some missing. This table holds 30,000 to 35,000 clones, roughly 92% found once. The sequenced sample was PBMCs. The chain couples TRBV5-4 to TRBJ2-7; 10 bases fit TRBD2. The clonotype was recovered from a donor aged 10 to 29 with latent tuberculosis or without tuberculosis infection. The CDR3 bases are TGTGCCAGCAGCTCCCTAGCGGGAGCATACGAGCAGTACTTC. Translated: CASSSLAGAYEQYF.